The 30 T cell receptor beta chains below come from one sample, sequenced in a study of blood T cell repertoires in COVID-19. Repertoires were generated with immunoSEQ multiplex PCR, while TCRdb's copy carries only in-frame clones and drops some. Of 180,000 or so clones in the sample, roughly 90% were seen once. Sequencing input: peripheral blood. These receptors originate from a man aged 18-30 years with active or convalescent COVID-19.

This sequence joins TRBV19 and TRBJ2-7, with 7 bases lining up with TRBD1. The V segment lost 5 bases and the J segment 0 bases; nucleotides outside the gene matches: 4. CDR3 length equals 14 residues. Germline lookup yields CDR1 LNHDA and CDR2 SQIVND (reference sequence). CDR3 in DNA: TGTGCCAGTAGTGACAGGGACCCCTCCTACGAGCAGTACTTC. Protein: CASSDRDPSYEQYF.

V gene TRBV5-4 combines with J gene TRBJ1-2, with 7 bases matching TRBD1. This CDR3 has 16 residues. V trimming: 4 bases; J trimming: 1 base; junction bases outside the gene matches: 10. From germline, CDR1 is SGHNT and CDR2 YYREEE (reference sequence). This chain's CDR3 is CASSQETGIINYGYTF. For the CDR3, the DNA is TGTGCCAGCAGCCAAGAGACAGGGATTATTAACTATGGCTACACCTTC.

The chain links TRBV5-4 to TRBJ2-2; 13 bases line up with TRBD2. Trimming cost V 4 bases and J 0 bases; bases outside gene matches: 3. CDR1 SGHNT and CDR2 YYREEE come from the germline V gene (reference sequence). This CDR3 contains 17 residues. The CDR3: CASSRGLAGPNTGELFF. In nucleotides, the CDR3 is TGTGCCAGCAGCCGGGGACTAGCGGGACCGAACACCGGGGAGCTGTTTTTT.

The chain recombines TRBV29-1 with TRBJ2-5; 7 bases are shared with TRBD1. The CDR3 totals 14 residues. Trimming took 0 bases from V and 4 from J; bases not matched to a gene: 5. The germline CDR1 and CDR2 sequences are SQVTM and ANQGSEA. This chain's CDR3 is CSVEDRTGVETQYF. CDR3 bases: TGCAGCGTTGAAGATCGAACAGGGGTAGAGACCCAGTACTTC. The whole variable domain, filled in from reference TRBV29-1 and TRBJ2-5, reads SAVISQKPSRDICQRGTSLTIQCQVDSQVTMMFWYRQQPGQSLTLIATANQGSEATYESGFVIDKFPISRPNLTFSTLTVSNMSPEDSSIYLCSVEDRTGVETQYFGPGTRLLVL.

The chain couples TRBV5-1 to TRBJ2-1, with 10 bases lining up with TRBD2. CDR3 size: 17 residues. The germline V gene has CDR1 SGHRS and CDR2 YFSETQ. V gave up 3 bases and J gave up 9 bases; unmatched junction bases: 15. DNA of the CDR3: TGCGCCAGCAGCTCCTCCTTATCGGTTCTAGCGGGAGTTGAGCAGTTCTTC. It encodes CASSSSLSVLAGVEQFF.

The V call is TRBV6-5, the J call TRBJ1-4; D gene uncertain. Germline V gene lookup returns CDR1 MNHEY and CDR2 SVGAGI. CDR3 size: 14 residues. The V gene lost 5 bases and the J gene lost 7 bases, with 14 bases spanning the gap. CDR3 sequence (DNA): TGTGCCAGCAGTCCCGGTGGGCCTACTGAAAAACTGTTTTTT. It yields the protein CASSPGGPTEKLFF.

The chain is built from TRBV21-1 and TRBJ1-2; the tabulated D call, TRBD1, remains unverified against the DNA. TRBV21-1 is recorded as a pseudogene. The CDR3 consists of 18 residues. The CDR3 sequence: CASSKGEPDRLYYYGYTF. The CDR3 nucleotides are TGTGCCAGCAGCAAAGGGGAACCCGACAGGCTATATTACTATGGCTACACCTTC.

DNA for the CDR3: TGTGCCAGCAGGCAGGGTGGGGATGAGCAGTTCTTC. The encoded protein is CASRQGGDEQFF. V usage is TRBV2 and J usage is TRBJ2-1; possible D gene TRBD1, 5 bases. Germline CDR1 SNHLY, CDR2 FYNNEI. Trimming left V 6 bases short and J 8 bases short, with 11 bases between. The CDR3 loop spans 12 amino acids.

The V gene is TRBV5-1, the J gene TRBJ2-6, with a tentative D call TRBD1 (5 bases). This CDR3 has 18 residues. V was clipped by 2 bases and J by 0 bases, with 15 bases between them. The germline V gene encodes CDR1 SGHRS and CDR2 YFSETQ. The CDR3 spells CASSFLSTDSSGANVLTF. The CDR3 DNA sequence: TGCGCCAGCAGCTTCCTTTCGACAGACAGCTCTGGGGCCAACGTCCTGACTTTC.

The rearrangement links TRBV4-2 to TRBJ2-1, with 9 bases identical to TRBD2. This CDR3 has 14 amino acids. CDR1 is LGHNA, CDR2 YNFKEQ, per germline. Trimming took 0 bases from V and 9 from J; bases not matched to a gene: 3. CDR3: CASSQDLAGAEQFF. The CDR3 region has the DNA TGTGCCAGCAGCCAAGACTTAGCGGGAGCTGAGCAGTTCTTC.

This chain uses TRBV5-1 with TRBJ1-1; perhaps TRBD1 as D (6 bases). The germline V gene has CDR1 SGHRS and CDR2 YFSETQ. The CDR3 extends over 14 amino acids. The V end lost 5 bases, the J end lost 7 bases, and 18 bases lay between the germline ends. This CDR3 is CASSYWGPGNEAFF. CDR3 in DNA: TGCGCCAGCAGTTATTGGGGGCCGGGGAATGAAGCTTTCTTT. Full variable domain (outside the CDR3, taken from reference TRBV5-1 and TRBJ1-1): KAGVTQTPRYLIKTRGQQVTLSCSPISGHRSVSWYQQTPGQGLQFLFEYFSETQRNKGNFPGRFSGRQFSNSRSEMNVSTLELGDSALYLCASSYWGPGNEAFFGQGTRLTVV.

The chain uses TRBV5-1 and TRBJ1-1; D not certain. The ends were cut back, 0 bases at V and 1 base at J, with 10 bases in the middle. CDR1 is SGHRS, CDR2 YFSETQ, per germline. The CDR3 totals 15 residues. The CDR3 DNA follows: TGCGCCAGCAGCTTGGTACCGGGAGCGAACACTGAAGCTTTCTTT. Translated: CASSLVPGANTEAFF.

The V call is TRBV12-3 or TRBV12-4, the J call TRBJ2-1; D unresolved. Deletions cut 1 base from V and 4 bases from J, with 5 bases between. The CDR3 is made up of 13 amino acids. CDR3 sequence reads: CASSLVPYNEQFF. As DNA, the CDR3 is TGTGCCAGCAGTTTAGTCCCTTACAATGAGCAGTTCTTC.

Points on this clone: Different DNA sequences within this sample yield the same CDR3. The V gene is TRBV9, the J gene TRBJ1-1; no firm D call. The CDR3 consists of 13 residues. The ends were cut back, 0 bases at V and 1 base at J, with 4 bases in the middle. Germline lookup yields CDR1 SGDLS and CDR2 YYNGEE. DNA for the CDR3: TGTGCCAGCAGCGTAGCCGGGAACACTGAAGCTTTCTTT. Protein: CASSVAGNTEAFF.

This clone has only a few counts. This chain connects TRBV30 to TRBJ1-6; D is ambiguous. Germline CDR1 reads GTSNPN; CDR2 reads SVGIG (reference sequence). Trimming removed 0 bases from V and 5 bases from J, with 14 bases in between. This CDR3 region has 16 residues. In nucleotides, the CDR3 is TGTGCCTGGAGTGTCGTGTCGGGGAAAAATAATTCACCCCTCCACTTT. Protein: CAWSVVSGKNNSPLHF. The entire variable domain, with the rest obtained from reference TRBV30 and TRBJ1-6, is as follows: SQTIHQWPATLVQPVGSPLSLECTVEGTSNPNLYWYRQAAGRGLQLLFYSVGIGQISSEVPQNLSASRPQDRQFILSSKKLLLSDSGFYLCAWSVVSGKNNSPLHFGNGTRLTVT.

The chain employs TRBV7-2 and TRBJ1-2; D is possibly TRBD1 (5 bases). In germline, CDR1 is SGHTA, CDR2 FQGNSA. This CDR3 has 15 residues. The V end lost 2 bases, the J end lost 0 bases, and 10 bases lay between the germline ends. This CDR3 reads CASSLWLTANYGYTF. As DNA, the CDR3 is TGTGCCAGCAGCTTATGGTTGACAGCTAACTATGGCTACACCTTC.

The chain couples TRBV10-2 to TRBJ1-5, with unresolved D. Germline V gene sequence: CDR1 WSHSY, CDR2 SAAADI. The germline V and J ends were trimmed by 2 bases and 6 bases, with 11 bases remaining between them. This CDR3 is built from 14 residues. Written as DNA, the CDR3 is TGCGCCAGCAGTGAGAGTGAGGTACGTCAGCCCCAGCATTTT. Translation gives CASSESEVRQPQHF.

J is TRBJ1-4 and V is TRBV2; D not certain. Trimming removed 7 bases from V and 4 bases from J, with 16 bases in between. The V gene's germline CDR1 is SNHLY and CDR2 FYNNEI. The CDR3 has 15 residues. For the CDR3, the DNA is TGTGCCAGCATTGAGGGCCGAAGTCGTAATGAAAAACTGTTTTTT. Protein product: CASIEGRSRNEKLFF.

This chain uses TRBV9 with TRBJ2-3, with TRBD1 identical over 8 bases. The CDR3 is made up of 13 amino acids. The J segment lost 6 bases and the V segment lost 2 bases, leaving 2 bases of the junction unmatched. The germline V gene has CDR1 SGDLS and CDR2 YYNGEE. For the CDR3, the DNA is TGTGCCAGCAGCGTCCCAGGGGGCGATACGCAGTATTTT. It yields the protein CASSVPGGDTQYF.

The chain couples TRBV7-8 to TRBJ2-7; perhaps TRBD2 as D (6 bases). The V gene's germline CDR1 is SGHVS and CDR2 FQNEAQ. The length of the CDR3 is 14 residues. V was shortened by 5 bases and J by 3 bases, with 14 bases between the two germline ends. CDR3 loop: CASSPRRAGYEQYF. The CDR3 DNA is TGTGCCAGCAGCCCGAGGAGGGCAGGCTACGAGCAGTACTTC.

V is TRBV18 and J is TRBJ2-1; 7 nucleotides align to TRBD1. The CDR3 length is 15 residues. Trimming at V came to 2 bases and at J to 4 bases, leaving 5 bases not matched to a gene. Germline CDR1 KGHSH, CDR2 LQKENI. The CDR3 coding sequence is TGTGCCAGCTCACCAGGCACAGGGGAGTACAATGAGCAGTTCTTC. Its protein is CASSPGTGEYNEQFF.

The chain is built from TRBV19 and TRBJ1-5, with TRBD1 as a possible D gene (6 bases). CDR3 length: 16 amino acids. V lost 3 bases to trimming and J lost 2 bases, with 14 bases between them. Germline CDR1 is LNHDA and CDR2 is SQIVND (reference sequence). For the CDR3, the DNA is TGTGCCAGTAGTATCCCCGCAGGGGCTGGCAATCAGCCCCAGCATTTT. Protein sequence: CASSIPAGAGNQPQHF. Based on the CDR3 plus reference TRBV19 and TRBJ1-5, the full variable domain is DGGITQSPKYLFRKEGQNVTLSCEQNLNHDAMYWYRQDPGQGLRLIYYSQIVNDFQKGDIAEGYSVSREKKESFPLTVTSAQKNPTAFYLCASSIPAGAGNQPQHFGDGTRLSIL.

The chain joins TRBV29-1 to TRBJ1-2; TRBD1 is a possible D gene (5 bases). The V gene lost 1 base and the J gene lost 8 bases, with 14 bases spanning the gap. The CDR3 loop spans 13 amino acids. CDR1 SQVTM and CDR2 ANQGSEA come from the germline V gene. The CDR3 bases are TGCAGCGTTGAAGTCGGCAGGGCGGCAGGCTACACCTTC. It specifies CSVEVGRAAGYTF.

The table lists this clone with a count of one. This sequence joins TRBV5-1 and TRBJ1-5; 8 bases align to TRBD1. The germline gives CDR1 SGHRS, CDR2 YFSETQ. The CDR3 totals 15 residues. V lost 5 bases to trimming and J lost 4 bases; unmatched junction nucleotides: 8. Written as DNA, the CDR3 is TGCGCCAGCAGAGACGGGACAGGAGAGAATCAGCCCCAGCATTTT. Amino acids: CASRDGTGENQPQHF. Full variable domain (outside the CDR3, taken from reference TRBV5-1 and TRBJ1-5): KAGVTQTPRYLIKTRGQQVTLSCSPISGHRSVSWYQQTPGQGLQFLFEYFSETQRNKGNFPGRFSGRQFSNSRSEMNVSTLELGDSALYLCASRDGTGENQPQHFGDGTRLSIL.

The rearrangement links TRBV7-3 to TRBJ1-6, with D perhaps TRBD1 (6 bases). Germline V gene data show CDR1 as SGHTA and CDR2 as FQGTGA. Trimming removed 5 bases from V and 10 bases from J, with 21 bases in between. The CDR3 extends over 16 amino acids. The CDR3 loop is CASSVNPQGSGSPLHF. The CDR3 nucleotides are TGTGCCAGCAGCGTAAATCCCCAGGGGAGTGGATCACCCCTCCACTTT.

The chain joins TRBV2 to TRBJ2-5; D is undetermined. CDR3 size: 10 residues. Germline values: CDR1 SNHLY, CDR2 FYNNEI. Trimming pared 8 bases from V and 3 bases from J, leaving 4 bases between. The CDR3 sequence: CASVEETQYF. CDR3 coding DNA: TGTGCCAGCGTAGAAGAGACCCAGTACTTC.

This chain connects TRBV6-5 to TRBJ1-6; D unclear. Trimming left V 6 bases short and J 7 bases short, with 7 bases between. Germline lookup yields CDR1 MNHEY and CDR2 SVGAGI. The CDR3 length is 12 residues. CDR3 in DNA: TGTGCCAGCAGGATGCGGAATTCACCCCTCCACTTT. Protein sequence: CASRMRNSPLHF.

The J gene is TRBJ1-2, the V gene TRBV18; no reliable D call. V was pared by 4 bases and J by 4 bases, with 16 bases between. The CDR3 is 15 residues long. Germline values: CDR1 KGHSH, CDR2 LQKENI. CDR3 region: CASSLDTQPVYGYTF. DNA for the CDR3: TGTGCCAGCTCACTCGACACCCAGCCCGTCTATGGCTACACCTTC.

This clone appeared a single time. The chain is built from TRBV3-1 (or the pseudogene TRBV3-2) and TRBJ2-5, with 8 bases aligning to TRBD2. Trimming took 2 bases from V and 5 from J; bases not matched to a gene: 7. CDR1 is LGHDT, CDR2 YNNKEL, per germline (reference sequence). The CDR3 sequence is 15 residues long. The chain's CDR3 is CASSQRPSGSETQYF. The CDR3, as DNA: TGTGCCAGCAGCCAAAGGCCTAGCGGGTCCGAGACCCAGTACTTC.

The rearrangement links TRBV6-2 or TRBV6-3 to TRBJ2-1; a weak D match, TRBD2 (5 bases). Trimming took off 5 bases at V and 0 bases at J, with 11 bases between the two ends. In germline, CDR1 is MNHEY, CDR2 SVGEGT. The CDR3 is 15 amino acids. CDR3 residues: CASSRTGYSYNEQFF. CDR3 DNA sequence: TGTGCCAGCAGTCGGACTGGCTACTCCTACAATGAGCAGTTCTTC.